This T cell receptor (beta chain) was identified in a study of cytomegalovirus exposure and HLA in healthy donors (dated by TCRdb to the late 2010s). Broadly, across the study: According to an earlier analysis of around 600 of the donors, about 179 million T cells yielded over 100 million unique TCR beta sequences and about 280 Gb of sequence data. An early release that covered 500 to 800 HLA-typed donors contained about 290 gigabases of sequencing data and around 80 million unique TCR sequences. The genetic ancestry cluster associated with self-reported Caucasian donors included roughly four fifths of the roughly 410 genotyped donors. The study aimed to test whether signatures of past pathogen exposure could be identified by cataloging public T cell receptors. The study used immunosequencing to profile the T cell repertoires of approximately 640 subjects and linked those repertoires to cytomegalovirus serostatus. Along with the approximately 650-subject first cohort, a separate validation cohort of about 110 different subjects was used. To predict cytomegalovirus infection status, the study brought together high-throughput TCR immunosequencing, statistical association of individual TCRs with disease status, and machine learning. To study patterns of TCR occurrence, a later analysis re-analyzed previously published TCR beta repertoires from several hundred donors and added high-resolution HLA genotyping. Rather than drawing on any new phenotypic data, the later analysis identified candidate immune exposures from TCR beta sequences and the way those sequences occurred across donors. An earlier analysis of about 620 of the donors applied high-throughput TCR beta sequencing to assess whether each TCR beta V gene segment acted as functional or pseudogenic. Donor age, sex, ethnicity and CMV serostatus were collected together with the repertoire data. Genome-wide SNP genotypes for about 65% of the roughly 700 donors were used in a later genetic analysis, which treated that subset as a discovery cohort. All discovery cohort repertoires had been generated using a single sequencing platform. Class I and class II HLA loci were covered by the typing at four-digit resolution. The number of typed donors differed by locus: about 629-630 for A, B, C, DRB1 and DQB1; roughly 510 for DQA1; approximately 600 for DPA1; and 450 to 480 for DPB1. Because of strong linkage in the cohort, four or five DR-DQ haplotypes were treated as single units for association and clustering. Among 300 to 450 genotyped donors of the cohort, an average of approximately 240,000 unique TCR beta nucleotide sequences were sequenced per donor, around 18% of them non-productive. General study outcomes and caveats: A cluster of highly shared sequence variants was judged likely to represent a technical artifact of the sequencing pipeline. In a later analysis, the rate of TCR association differed among HLA loci, with DRB1 alleles having the most associated TCRs and HLA-C alleles having the fewest. In an earlier analysis of over 550 of the donors, most TCR beta V segments were observed in productive rearrangements about 87% or about 30% of the time, broadly matching IMGT annotations. In a later analysis, HLA-associated TCR beta chains were found to be more clonally expanded and to have lower generation probabilities than equally common non-associated chains. In vitro tests confirmed that a few of the cytomegalovirus-associated TCR beta chains recognize cytomegalovirus antigens. It was suggested by the authors that the approach could potentially be generalized to other disease states and immunological phenotypes. A further reported finding was that TCR beta sequences accurately predicted the HLA-A and HLA-B alleles for most subjects in the first cohort. In the study, around 150 TCR beta chains were listed as associated with cytomegalovirus. In a later genetic analysis, a missense DCLRE1C variant was associated with V-gene and J-gene trimming of TCR beta chains, and the association was replicated in an independent cohort. The classifier was reported to diagnose cytomegalovirus status with high specificity and sensitivity in both the original and validation cohorts. Most TCR sequences were observed very rarely across donors, whereas some public TCRs were present in many individuals. According to a later genetic analysis, donors in an Asian-associated ancestry cluster had fewer N-insertions in productive TCRs than the approximately 690-donor mean. Correlated functional status among segregating V segments might be attributable to linkage disequilibrium, but an unknown experimental factor could not be ruled out. Because counts were too low, 15 to 20 rarely observed V segments, including chromosome 9 orphons, were excluded from the earlier analysis of some 540 of the donors. In a later analysis, several top co-occurrence clusters were reported to appear linked to parvovirus B19, influenza, CMV and Epstein-Barr virus. In a later analysis, around 17,000 TCR beta sequences were associated with specific HLA alleles at a false discovery rate of 0.05. Because HLA typing was missing for some donors at each locus, association tests included only the typed subset. A later analysis found that most CMV-associated TCR beta chains appeared HLA-restricted, with HLA associations seemingly driven largely by CMV exposure. Sequencing depth was assumed to be roughly uniform across donors in the presence/absence analyses, though that assumption may not hold. Immune exposure information for the cohort was limited to CMV serostatus. Assigning TCR associations to individual alleles was difficult when HLA alleles, especially DR and DQ, strongly co-occurred. Only TCR beta chains were sequenced in this cohort, and the absence of alpha or paired-chain data limited detectable features.

A word on this clone: Its antigen is currently not known. No per-base quality is available; no much larger clone lies one base away.

The library was built by means of the immunoSEQ multiplex PCR assay. For the multiplex PCR, a mixture combining 60 forward primers for TCR Vbeta segments and 13 reverse primers for TCR Jbeta segments was used. The CDR3 region of rearranged TCR beta genes was amplified from genomic DNA with a multiplex PCR assay. Amplified TCR beta libraries were sequenced as 87-base-pair reads on the Illumina HiSeq System. The study's own analysis went as follows. A later analysis tallied about 77 million unique TCR beta chains across the 550 to 850 repertoires, and some 10 million of those chains were shared by two or more donors. Raw reads were error-corrected and collapsed into unique sequences by a nearest-neighbor algorithm in which closely related sequences were merged to remove PCR and sequencing errors. To assign V, D and J gene segments, CDR3 sequences were aligned to IMGT reference sequences. For a sequence to be retained, a match of at least six nucleotides was required to both a V gene segment and a J gene segment. A rearrangement counted as productive if the CDR3 had no stop codons and remained in frame with V and J, and every other rearrangement counted as non-productive. Following IMGT convention, CDR3 was defined as the stretch from the second conserved V-encoded cysteine up to the conserved J-encoded phenylalanine. The earlier analysis of fewer than 750 of the donors excluded sequences that lacked an unambiguous match to a single V gene segment. In an earlier analysis of several hundred of the donors, V segments were called functional above 56.7% productive rearrangements and were called segregating when the between-donor standard deviation exceeded 5%. A statistical classification framework was built for diagnosing cytomegalovirus status from the catalog of TCR beta chain sequences. V and J gene assignment, in a later analysis, came from comparing TCR nucleotide sequences with IMGT/GENE-DB human TR gene sequences. In a later analysis, CDR3 sequences and most-parsimonious VDJ recombination scenarios were assigned using the TCRdist pipeline. In a later analysis, each TCR beta chain was defined by its CDR3 amino acid sequence together with its V-gene family, and reads without a unique V-gene family were excluded. In a later analysis, fewer than 650 highly shared, low-generation-probability nucleotide sequences were removed to address suspected cross-contamination and a sequencing artifact. A later analysis calculated a clonal expansion index for each public chain from normalized within-repertoire ranks of inferred template counts. Generation probabilities in a later analysis came from a VDJ recombination model fitted to out-of-frame rearrangements, and those results were checked against IGoR. A later analysis scored TCR-TCR, TCR-HLA and TCR-CMV co-occurrence with hypergeometric tests, applying a repertoire-size bias correction to TCR pairs. In a later analysis, false discovery rates were estimated by permuting HLA or CMV assignments 20 times. In a later analysis, co-occurring TCRs were grouped with DBSCAN, and TCRdist sequence similarity was added when clustering was performed within HLA-allele-positive subsets. Repertoires with fewer than 30,000 or more than 120,000 public chains were left out of co-occurrence clustering, as were about five repertoires with anomalous nucleotide sharing. This immuneACCESS table, as held by TCRdb, lists in-frame sequences with V and J called but not all clones. Of the missing ones, under half trace to an unresolved V gene in checked studies; the others have no known cause. The V and J calls and clone size come from that table; D and trimming were worked out from the DNA. For this sample there are around 150,000 clones; roughly 85% appear just once. Under 2.5% of the sample goes to the ten largest clones.

The cohort comprised some 700 healthy bone marrow donors. Cohort members were all nominally healthy when sampled, although unrecorded immune exposures were likely present. The donor was CMV seronegative and belonged to the group of 352 seronegative cohort members. Every donor gave a peripheral blood sample, and the peripheral blood mononuclear cells from that sample were used for TCR beta sequencing. The Qiagen DNeasy Blood Extraction Kit was used to extract genomic DNA from the blood cell samples. This receptor was taken from a man aged 35 to 55 in good health and CMV-seronegative. The sample taken for sequencing was PBMCs.

The DNA reads TGTGCCACCAGCAGCAACAGGCTTCGGGAGACCCAGTACTTC. Its protein reads: CATSSNRLRETQYF. The V and J segments used are TRBV15 and TRBJ2-5; TRBD1 is possibly the D segment (5 matching bases). The germline V gene (reference sequence) specifies LNHNV as CDR1 and YYDKDF as CDR2. V is pared back by 3 bases and J by 5 bases, with 13 bases lying between the germline termini. The cysteine opens and the phenylalanine closes a CDR3 of 14 amino acids. Only the CDR3 region is kept as DNA, spanning 42 bases read in frame from base 1.